One sample yielded the 24 T cell receptor beta chains listed below, sequenced in a study of blood T cell repertoires in COVID-19. TCRdb's copy holds only in-frame clones and misses some; the assay was immunoSEQ multiplex PCR. The sample has about 190,000 clones; approximately 78% are singletons. Sequenced sample: peripheral blood. Receptor source: a woman older than 75 with active or convalescent COVID-19.

The V call is TRBV12-3 or TRBV12-4, the J call TRBJ2-5; 10 nucleotides match TRBD2. The CDR3 covers 13 residues. After removal of 6 bases from V and 5 bases from J, the junction contained 3 bases not matched to a gene. The CDR3 spells CASSASGGETQYF. As DNA, the CDR3 is TGTGCCAGCAGCGCTAGCGGGGGTGAGACCCAGTACTTC.

The rearrangement uses TRBV6-1 and TRBJ1-2; D is undetermined. The V gene's germline CDR1 is MNHNS and CDR2 SASEGT. The germline V and J ends were trimmed by 2 bases and 5 bases, with 15 bases remaining between them. The CDR3 is 15 amino acids. The CDR3 nucleotides read TGTGCCAGCAGTGAATTGGCGGCCGCTGAATATGGCTACACCTTC. Translating it yields CASSELAAAEYGYTF.

The V call is TRBV3-1 (or the pseudogene TRBV3-2), the J call TRBJ2-3, with 7 bases fitting TRBD2. The CDR3 runs to 14 residues. Germline V CDR1 and CDR2: LGHDT, YNNKEL (reference sequence). With 7 bases clipped from V and 5 bases from J, the junction kept 9 bases outside the gene matches. In DNA, the CDR3 is TGTGCCAGCACCGGGGTAGGGGAGGGAGATACGCAGTATTTT. Translating it yields CASTGVGEGDTQYF.

This chain uses TRBV6-5 with TRBJ2-7; D remains unclear. This CDR3 is built from 13 residues. V lost 2 bases and J lost 3, with 8 bases in between. From germline, CDR1 is MNHEY and CDR2 SVGAGI. As DNA, the CDR3 is TGTGCCAGCAGTTACCAGGTCCTCTACGAGCAGTACTTC. Its translation is CASSYQVLYEQYF.

V usage is TRBV20-1 and J usage is TRBJ2-2; possibly TRBD2 for D (5 bases). The CDR3 runs 13 residues. V was cut by 3 bases and J by 3 bases, with 8 bases left in between. CDR1 is DFQATT, CDR2 SNEGSKA, per germline (reference sequence). The CDR3 region is CSASWRDTGELFF. The CDR3 nucleotides read TGCAGTGCTAGTTGGCGGGACACCGGGGAGCTGTTTTTT.

This rearrangement joins TRBV5-6 to TRBJ2-3, with D hard to call. Looked up from germline, CDR1 is SGHDT and CDR2 is YYEEEE. There are 16 residues in the CDR3. Trimming took 0 bases from V and 0 from J, leaving 11 bases between them. The CDR3 DNA follows: TGTGCCAGCAGCTTGGCCGGCGGCTATAGCACAGATACGCAGTATTTT. The encoded protein is CASSLAGGYSTDTQYF. Complete variable domain (other parts from reference TRBV5-6 and TRBJ2-3): DAGVTQSPTHLIKTRGQQVTLRCSPKSGHDTVSWYQQALGQGPQFIFQYYEEEERQRGNFPDRFSGHQFPNYSSELNVNALLLGDSALYLCASSLAGGYSTDTQYFGPGTRLTVL.

The V gene is TRBV5-4, the J gene TRBJ2-3; 14 bases map to TRBD2. The germline V gene encodes CDR1 SGHNT and CDR2 YYREEE (reference sequence). Unmatched junction bases numbered 8, after V lost 1 base and J lost 1 base. The CDR3 is made up of 19 amino acids. The CDR3 reads CASSLRTSGGPGGTDTQYF. CDR3 bases: TGTGCCAGCAGCTTGAGGACTAGCGGGGGGCCGGGGGGCACAGATACGCAGTATTTT. Variable domain in full (rest from reference TRBV5-4 and TRBJ2-3): ETGVTQSPTHLIKTRGQQVTLRCSSQSGHNTVSWYQQALGQGPQFIFQYYREEENGRGNFPPRFSGLQFPNYSSELNVNALELDDSALYLCASSLRTSGGPGGTDTQYFGPGTRLTVL.

This clone was counted a few times. This chain joins TRBV29-1 and TRBJ1-3, with TRBD1 identical over 8 bases. CDR1 is SQVTM, CDR2 ANQGSEA, per germline. This CDR3 is built from 14 residues. V was pared by 2 bases and J by 2 bases, with 2 bases of the junction left unmatched. In nucleotides, the CDR3 is TGCAGCGTTGAACCAGGGGGCGCTGGAAACACCATATATTTT. Its protein is CSVEPGGAGNTIYF.

The CDR3 bases are TGTGCCAGTAGTGTACCTATAGGACGGGGTCGGACTGAAGCTTTCTTT. Amino acids: CASSVPIGRGRTEAFF. V usage is TRBV19 and J usage is TRBJ1-1; no firm D call. V was shortened by 5 bases and J by 5 bases, with 21 bases between the two germline ends. Germline V gene data show CDR1 as LNHDA and CDR2 as SQIVND (reference sequence). The CDR3 consists of 16 residues.

The chain carries TRBV7-2 and TRBJ2-5; 8 nucleotides line up with TRBD1. The V gene's germline CDR1 is SGHTA and CDR2 FQGNSA. The CDR3 spans 13 residues. V trimming: 1 base; J trimming: 7 bases; junction bases outside the gene matches: 2. In DNA, the CDR3 is TGTGCCAGCAGCTTAGGCGACAGGGGGACCCAGTACTTC. Translation gives CASSLGDRGTQYF. Using reference TRBV7-2 and TRBJ2-5 for the parts outside the CDR3, the full variable domain is GAGVSQSPSNKVTEKGKDVELRCDPISGHTALYWYRQSLGQGLEFLIYFQGNSAPDKSGLPSDRFSAERTGGSVSTLTIQRTQQEDSAVYLCASSLGDRGTQYFGPGTRLLVL.

A few counts support this clone. The J gene is TRBJ1-4, the V gene TRBV4-1, with D unresolved. The CDR3 is made up of 16 amino acids. Per germline, CDR1 MGHRA and CDR2 YSYEKL. V was pared by 0 bases and J by 6 bases, with 14 bases between. CDR3 in amino acids: CASSQERSGYDEKLFF. CDR3 DNA: TGCGCCAGCAGCCAAGAAAGGAGCGGATATGATGAAAAACTGTTTTTT.

The chain carries TRBV19 and TRBJ1-2; 12 bases align to TRBD1. There are 14 residues in the CDR3. CDR1 and CDR2 (germline): LNHDA, SQIVND (reference sequence). J lost 6 bases, V lost 3 bases, and 2 bases had no gene match. In DNA form, the CDR3 reads TGTGCCAGTAGTATGGGACAGGGGGCGAATGGCTACACCTTC. This translates into CASSMGQGANGYTF.

The chain employs TRBV19 and TRBJ1-1; TRBD1 is a possible D gene (6 bases). The CDR3 runs to 13 residues. Deletions cut 5 bases from V and 4 bases from J, with 11 bases between. Germline CDR1 reads LNHDA; CDR2 reads SQIVND (reference sequence). Here the CDR3 reads CASSSTGTTEAFF. In DNA, the CDR3 is TGTGCCAGTAGTTCGACAGGAACCACTGAAGCTTTCTTT. The full variable domain, in which reference TRBV19 and TRBJ1-1 provide the parts outside the CDR3, is DGGITQSPKYLFRKEGQNVTLSCEQNLNHDAMYWYRQDPGQGLRLIYYSQIVNDFQKGDIAEGYSVSREKKESFPLTVTSAQKNPTAFYLCASSSTGTTEAFFGQGTRLTVV.

This chain links TRBV19 with TRBJ2-3, with 7 positions matching TRBD2. Germline values: CDR1 LNHDA, CDR2 SQIVND (reference sequence). This CDR3 comprises 15 residues. J gave up 3 bases and V 1 base, and 4 bases lay outside the gene matches. DNA of the CDR3: TGTGCCAGTAGTATAGCAGCGGGGCCAACAGATACGCAGTATTTT. Translated: CASSIAAGPTDTQYF.

V is TRBV28 and J is TRBJ1-1; 9 bases are shared with TRBD1. Germline CDR1 MDHEN, CDR2 SYDVKM. J lost 5 bases, V lost 2 bases, and 9 bases had no gene match. The CDR3 spans 16 residues. CDR3 DNA sequence: TGTGCCAGCAGTTTAAACAGGGGGCTCGTAGGTACTGAAGCTTTCTTT. Protein sequence: CASSLNRGLVGTEAFF.

The chain couples TRBV5-1 to TRBJ1-6; D perhaps matches TRBD1 (5 bases). The CDR3 loop spans 14 amino acids. Trimming cost V 7 bases and J 7 bases, with 15 bases left between them. Germline loops: CDR1 SGHRS, CDR2 YFSETQ. CDR3 sequence (DNA): TGCGCCAGCTCAAAGACGGGGGAAAATTCACCCCTCCACTTT. Translated: CASSKTGENSPLHF.

The chain carries TRBV7-9 and TRBJ2-3; 7 bases fit TRBD2. Trimming removed 3 bases from V and 2 bases from J; junction bases left unmatched: 2. The germline CDR1 and CDR2 sequences are SEHNR and FQNEAQ (reference sequence). The CDR3 sequence is 14 residues long. The CDR3 is CASSFSGATDTQYF. CDR3 DNA sequence: TGTGCCAGCAGCTTCAGCGGGGCCACAGATACGCAGTATTTT. Full variable domain (rest looked up from reference TRBV7-9 and TRBJ2-3): DTGVSQNPRHKITKRGQNVTFRCDPISEHNRLYWYRQTLGQGPEFLTYFQNEAQLEKSRLLSDRFSAERPKGSFSTLEIQRTEQGDSAMYLCASSFSGATDTQYFGPGTRLTVL.

The V and J genes are TRBV5-6 and TRBJ1-1; TRBD1 is a possible D gene (5 bases). Looked up from germline, CDR1 is SGHDT and CDR2 is YYEEEE. The CDR3 totals 15 residues. V lost 0 bases and J lost 5, with 14 bases in between. This chain's CDR3 is CASSLGPQGGTEAFF. As DNA, the CDR3 is TGTGCCAGCAGCTTGGGACCTCAGGGTGGGACTGAAGCTTTCTTT.

In its sample, this clone was seen a few times. The gene calls are TRBV7-8 and TRBJ1-1; D unclear. Trimming pared 5 bases from V and 4 bases from J, leaving 8 bases between. CDR1 and CDR2 from the germline V gene are SGHVS and FQNEAQ. The CDR3 extends over 12 amino acids. The CDR3 loop is CASSLSRTEAFF. CDR3 DNA sequence: TGTGCCAGCAGCCTCTCGCGCACTGAAGCTTTCTTT.

V gene TRBV2 combines with J gene TRBJ1-5; 7 nucleotides match TRBD1. Looked up from germline, CDR1 is SNHLY and CDR2 is FYNNEI. V was pared by 0 bases and J by 0 bases, with 11 bases of the junction left unmatched. This CDR3 region has 19 residues. The CDR3 spells CASSEAPGQINYSNQPQHF. The CDR3 nucleotides read TGTGCCAGCAGTGAAGCCCCGGGACAGATAAATTATAGCAATCAGCCCCAGCATTTT.

The V gene is TRBV5-1, the J gene TRBJ1-2; perhaps TRBD1 as D (6 bases). CDR1 is SGHRS, CDR2 YFSETQ, per germline. The CDR3 contains 14 residues. V was clipped by 6 bases and J by 6 bases, with 18 bases between them. Here the CDR3 DNA reads TGCGCCAGCACCCCAATAGGGGGACGAGATGGCTACACCTTC. It specifies CASTPIGGRDGYTF.

The chain carries TRBV28 and TRBJ2-3, with D possibly TRBD2 on 6 matching bases. Deletions cut 6 bases from V and 3 bases from J, with 19 bases between. Germline CDR1 MDHEN, CDR2 SYDVKM. The CDR3 is 16 amino acids. CDR3 in amino acids: CASSPIPRAGTDTQYF. As DNA, the CDR3 is TGTGCCAGCAGCCCAATCCCCCGGGCGGGGACAGATACGCAGTATTTT. The full variable domain, its missing parts supplied by reference TRBV28 and TRBJ2-3, is DVKVTQSSRYLVKRTGEKVFLECVQDMDHENMFWYRQDPGLGLRLIYFSYDVKMKEKGDIPEGYSVSREKKERFSLILESASTNQTSMYLCASSPIPRAGTDTQYFGPGTRLTVL.

This rearrangement joins TRBV4-2 to TRBJ1-4; D might be TRBD1 (5 bases). The germline V gene has CDR1 LGHNA and CDR2 YNFKEQ. V was pared by 0 bases and J by 4 bases, with 15 bases between. The CDR3 has 17 residues. CDR3 loop: CASSQDVLAGINEKLFF. The CDR3 DNA follows: TGTGCCAGCAGCCAAGATGTATTGGCAGGGATTAATGAAAAACTGTTTTTT.

The V gene is TRBV4-2, the J gene TRBJ1-4; D call uncertain. The V gene's germline CDR1 is LGHNA and CDR2 YNFKEQ. The germline V and J ends were trimmed by 4 bases and 8 bases, with 8 bases remaining between them. CDR3 length equals 12 residues. Here the CDR3 reads CASSLSGEKLFF. CDR3 sequence (DNA): TGTGCCAGCAGCCTCTCGGGAGAAAAACTGTTTTTT.